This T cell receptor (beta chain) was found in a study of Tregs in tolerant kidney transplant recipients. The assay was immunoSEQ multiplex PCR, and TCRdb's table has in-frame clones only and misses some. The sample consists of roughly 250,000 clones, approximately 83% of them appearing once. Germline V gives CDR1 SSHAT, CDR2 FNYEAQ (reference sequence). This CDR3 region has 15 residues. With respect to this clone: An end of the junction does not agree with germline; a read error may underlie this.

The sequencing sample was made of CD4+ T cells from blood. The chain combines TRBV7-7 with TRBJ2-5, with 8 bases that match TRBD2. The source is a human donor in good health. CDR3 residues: CASSLAGGAAETQYF. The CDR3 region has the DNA TGTGCTAGCAGCTTAGCCGGGGGGGCCGCAGAGACCCAGTACTTC.